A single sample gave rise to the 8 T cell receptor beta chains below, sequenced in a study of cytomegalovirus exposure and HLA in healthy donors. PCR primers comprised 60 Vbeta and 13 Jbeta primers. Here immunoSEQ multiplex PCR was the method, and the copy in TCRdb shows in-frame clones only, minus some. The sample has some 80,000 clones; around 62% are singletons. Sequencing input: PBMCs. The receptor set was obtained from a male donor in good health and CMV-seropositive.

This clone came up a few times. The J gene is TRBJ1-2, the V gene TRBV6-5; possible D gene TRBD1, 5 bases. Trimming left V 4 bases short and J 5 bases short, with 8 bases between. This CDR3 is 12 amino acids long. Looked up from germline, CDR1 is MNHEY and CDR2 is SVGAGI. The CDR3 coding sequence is TGTGCCAGCAGTTCATCAGGGTATGGCTACACCTTC. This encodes CASSSSGYGYTF.

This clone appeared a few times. The CDR3 DNA reads as TGTGCCAGCAGCCCCTCGGGGGGCAGGGCGAATCAGCCCCAGCATTTT. It is translated as CASSPSGGRANQPQHF. The chain carries TRBV7-8 and TRBJ1-5; TRBD1 is a possible D gene (6 bases). The CDR3 runs 16 residues. Per germline, CDR1 SGHVS and CDR2 FQNEAQ. V lost 5 bases, J lost 4 bases, and 18 bases lay in between.

The CDR3 DNA reads TGTGCCAGCATTACAAGTGTAGGACAGAGCTCCTACGAGCAGTACTTC. Translation gives CASITSVGQSSYEQYF. The chain combines TRBV28 with TRBJ2-7; possible D gene TRBD1, 6 bases. This CDR3 contains 16 residues. Trimming took 7 bases from V and 0 from J, leaving 19 bases between them. Germline-derived CDR1 and CDR2 are MDHEN and SYDVKM.

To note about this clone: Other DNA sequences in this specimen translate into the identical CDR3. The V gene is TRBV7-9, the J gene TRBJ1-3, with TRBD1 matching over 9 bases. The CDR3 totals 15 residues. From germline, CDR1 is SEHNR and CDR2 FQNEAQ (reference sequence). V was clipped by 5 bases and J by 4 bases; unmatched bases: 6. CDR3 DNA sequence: TGTGCCAGCAGCCCACAGGGGGCGAGAGGAAACACCATATATTTT. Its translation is CASSPQGARGNTIYF.

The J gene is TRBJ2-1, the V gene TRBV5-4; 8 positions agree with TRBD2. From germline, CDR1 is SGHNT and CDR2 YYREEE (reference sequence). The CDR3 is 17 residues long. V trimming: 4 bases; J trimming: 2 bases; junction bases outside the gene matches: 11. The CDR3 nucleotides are TGTGCCAGCAGCCTTGGGGGGACGGGAGGGGCCTACAATGAGCAGTTCTTC. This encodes CASSLGGTGGAYNEQFF.

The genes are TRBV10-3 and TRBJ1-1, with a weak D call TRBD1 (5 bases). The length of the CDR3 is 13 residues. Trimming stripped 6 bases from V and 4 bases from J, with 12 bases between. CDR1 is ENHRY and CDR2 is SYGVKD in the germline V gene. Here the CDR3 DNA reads TGTGCCATCAGAGATGACCAGGGCACTGAAGCTTTCTTT. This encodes CAIRDDQGTEAFF.

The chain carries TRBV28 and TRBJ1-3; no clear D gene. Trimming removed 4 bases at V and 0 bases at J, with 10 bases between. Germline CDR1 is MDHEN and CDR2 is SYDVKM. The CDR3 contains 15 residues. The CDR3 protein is CASSSLSRSGNTIYF. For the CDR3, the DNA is TGTGCCAGCAGTTCCCTCTCGCGCTCTGGAAACACCATATATTTT.

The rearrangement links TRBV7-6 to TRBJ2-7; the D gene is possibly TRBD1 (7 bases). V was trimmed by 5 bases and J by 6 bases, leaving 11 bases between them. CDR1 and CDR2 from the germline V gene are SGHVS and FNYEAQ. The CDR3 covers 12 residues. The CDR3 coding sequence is TGTGCCAGCAGCGCGCAGGGGGGCGAGCAGTACTTC. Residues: CASSAQGGEQYF.